This TCR beta chain was observed in a study of T cells expressing NK-cell markers. On the study more broadly: The TCR beta repertoires originated in sorted CD3+CD56+NKG2C+, CD3+CD56+NKG2C- and CD3+CD56-NKG2C+ T cells.

Study outcomes and limitations: Whether expanded NKG2C+ T cell clones recognized HCMV stayed uncertain. For a few donors, these clonotypes were likewise the leading ones in the CD3+CD56-NKG2C+ fraction. Top CD8+ clonotypes included the dominant CD3+CD56+NKG2C+ clonotypes in six donors.

Germline V gene data show CDR1 as SGHKS and CDR2 as YYEKEE (reference sequence). This CDR3 region has 17 residues. Using the 5' RACE reads, TCRdb records one entry per CDR3 protein without DNA. Its listing shows over 250,000 distinct CDR3 sequences. A note on this clonotype: As yet, its antigen is unknown.

The V call is TRBV5-5, the J call TRBJ2-1; checking the TCRdb D call of TRBD2 is not possible without DNA. Material for sequencing was blood T cells: a sorted CD56 or NKG2C T cell subset, CD4+ or CD8+ T cells, or bulk PBMC T cells (not recorded which). The sequence derives from a woman aged 18 to 75 in good health. Here the CDR3 reads CASSSKGTSGRSYEQFF.